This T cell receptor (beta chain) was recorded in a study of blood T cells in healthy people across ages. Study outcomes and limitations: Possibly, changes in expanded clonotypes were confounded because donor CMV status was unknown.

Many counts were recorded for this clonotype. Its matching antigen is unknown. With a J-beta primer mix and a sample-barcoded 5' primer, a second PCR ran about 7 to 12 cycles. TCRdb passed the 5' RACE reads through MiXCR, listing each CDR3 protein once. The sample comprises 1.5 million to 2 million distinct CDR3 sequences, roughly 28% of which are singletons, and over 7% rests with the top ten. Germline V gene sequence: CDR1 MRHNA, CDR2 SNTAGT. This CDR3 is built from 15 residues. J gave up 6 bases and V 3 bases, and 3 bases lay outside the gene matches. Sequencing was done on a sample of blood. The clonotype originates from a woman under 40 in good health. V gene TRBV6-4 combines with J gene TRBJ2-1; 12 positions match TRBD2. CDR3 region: CASSDGLAGFNEQFF. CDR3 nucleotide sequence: TGTGCCAGCAGTGATGGACTAGCGGGATTCAATGAGCAGTTCTTC.